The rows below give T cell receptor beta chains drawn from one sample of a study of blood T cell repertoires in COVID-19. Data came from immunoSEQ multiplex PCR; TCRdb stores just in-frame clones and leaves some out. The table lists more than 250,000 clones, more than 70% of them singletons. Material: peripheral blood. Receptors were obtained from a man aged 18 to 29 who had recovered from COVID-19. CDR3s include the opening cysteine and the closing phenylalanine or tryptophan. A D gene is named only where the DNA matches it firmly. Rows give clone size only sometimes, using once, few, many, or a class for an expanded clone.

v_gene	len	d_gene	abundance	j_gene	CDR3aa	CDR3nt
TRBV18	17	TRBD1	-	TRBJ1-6	CASSPSRGDSYNSPLHF	TGTGCCAGCTCACCCTCCCGCGGGGACAGCTATAATTCACCCCTCCACTTT
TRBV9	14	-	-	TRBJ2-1	CASSAQGESNEQFF	TGTGCCAGCAGCGCACAGGGCGAGAGCAATGAGCAGTTCTTC
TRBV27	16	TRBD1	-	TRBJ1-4	CASSPGQGATNEKLFF	TGTGCCAGCAGTCCGGGACAGGGGGCGACTAATGAAAAACTGTTTTTT
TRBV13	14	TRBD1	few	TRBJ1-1	CASSKDRGSTEAFF	TGTGCCAGCAGCAAGGACAGGGGGAGCACTGAAGCTTTCTTT
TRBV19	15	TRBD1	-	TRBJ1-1	CASSTRDRWNTEAFF	TGTGCCAGTAGTACAAGGGACAGGTGGAACACTGAAGCTTTCTTT
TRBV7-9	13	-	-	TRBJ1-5	CASASGEGQPQHF	TGTGCCAGCGCCTCAGGGGAGGGTCAGCCCCAGCATTTT
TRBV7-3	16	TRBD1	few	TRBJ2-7	CASSLGFGQGVYEQYF	TGTGCCAGCAGCTTAGGTTTCGGACAGGGGGTCTACGAGCAGTACTTC
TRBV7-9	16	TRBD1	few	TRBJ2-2	CASSLTGTGNTGELFF	TGTGCCAGCAGCTTGACCGGGACAGGGAACACCGGGGAGCTGTTTTTT
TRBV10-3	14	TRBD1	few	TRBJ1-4	CAISETTGGEKLFF	TGTGCCATCAGTGAGACGACAGGGGGTGAAAAACTGTTTTTT
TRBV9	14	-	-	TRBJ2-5	CASSEDTKSTTQYF	TGTGCCAGCAGCGAGGACACGAAATCTACGACCCAGTACTTC
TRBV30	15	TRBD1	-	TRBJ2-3	CAWSGSGTGTDTQYF	TGTGCCTGGAGTGGGTCCGGGACAGGGACAGATACGCAGTATTTT
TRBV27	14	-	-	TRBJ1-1	CASSLGGMNTEAFF	TGTGCCAGCAGTTTAGGAGGGATGAACACTGAAGCTTTCTTT
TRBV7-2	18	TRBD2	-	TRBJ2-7	CASSSRPRTSDLPYEQYF	TGTGCCAGCAGCTCCAGACCGAGGACTAGCGATCTCCCCTACGAGCAGTACTTC
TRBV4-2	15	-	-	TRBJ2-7	CASSQAWSATYEQYF	TGTGCCAGCAGCCAAGCTTGGAGCGCTACCTACGAGCAGTACTTC
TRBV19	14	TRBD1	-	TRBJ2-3	CASSLTGGPDTQYF	TGTGCCAGTAGTCTTACAGGGGGCCCAGATACGCAGTATTTT
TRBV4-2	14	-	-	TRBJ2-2	CASSQEGGTGELFF	TGTGCCAGCAGCCAAGAGGGCGGGACCGGGGAGCTGTTTTTT
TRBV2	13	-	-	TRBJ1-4	CASTPPGVEKLFF	TGTGCCAGCACCCCCCCGGGGGTGGAAAAACTGTTTTTT
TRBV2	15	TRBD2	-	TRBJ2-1	CASSPRSGGFNEQFF	TGTGCCAGCAGCCCTAGGAGCGGGGGCTTCAATGAGCAGTTCTTC